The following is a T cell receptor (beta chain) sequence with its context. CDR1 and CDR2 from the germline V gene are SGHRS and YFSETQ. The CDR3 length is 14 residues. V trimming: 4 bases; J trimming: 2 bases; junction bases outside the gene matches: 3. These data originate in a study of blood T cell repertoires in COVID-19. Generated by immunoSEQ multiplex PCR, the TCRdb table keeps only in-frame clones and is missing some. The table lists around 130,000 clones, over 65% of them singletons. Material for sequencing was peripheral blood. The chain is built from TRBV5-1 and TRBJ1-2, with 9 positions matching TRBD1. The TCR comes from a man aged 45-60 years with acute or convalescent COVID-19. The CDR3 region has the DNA TGCGCCAGCAGCCCCGACAGGGGGAACTATGGCTACACCTTC. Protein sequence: CASSPDRGNYGYTF.